What follows are 3 T cell receptor beta chains derived from one specimen sequenced in a study of blood T cell repertoires in COVID-19. Only in-frame clones appear in the TCRdb table, and some are missing; sequencing was by immunoSEQ multiplex PCR. The repertoire has 300,000 to 350,000 clones, around 90% of them found once; the top ten carry around 9%. The specimen sequenced was PBMCs or T cells enriched from blood (not recorded which). Source of these receptors: a woman aged 18-29 years who had recovered from COVID-19.

The chain carries TRBV4-3 and TRBJ1-6; D remains ambiguous. The length of the CDR3 is 13 residues. Germline lookup yields CDR1 LGHNA and CDR2 YSLEER. Trimming shortened V by 0 bases and J by 7 bases, and 4 bases separated the two germline ends. The CDR3 sequence is CASSQDRNSPLHF. The DNA of the CDR3 is TGCGCCAGCAGCCAAGATCGGAATTCACCCCTCCACTTT.

The CDR3 here is CATQGPSQGRYYGYTF. The CDR3 DNA is TGTGCCACCCAAGGTCCTTCGCAGGGTAGATACTATGGCTACACCTTC. This chain uses TRBV28 with TRBJ1-2; possibly TRBD1 for D (5 bases). Germline loops: CDR1 MDHEN, CDR2 SYDVKM. The length of the CDR3 is 16 residues. Trimming took 10 bases from V and 3 from J, leaving 24 bases between them.

This clone showed up just once. This chain connects TRBV5-4 to TRBJ2-4; possible D gene TRBD1, 5 bases. The CDR3 is 16 amino acids. Germline CDR1 and CDR2: SGHNT and YYREEE (reference sequence). V was pared by 3 bases and J by 3 bases, with 16 bases between. CDR3 nucleotide sequence: TGTGCCAGCAGCTCATCCAGGGCTACGGGCAAAAACATTCAGTACTTC. Its protein product is CASSSSRATGKNIQYF.